This TCR beta chain was sequenced in a study of blood T cell repertoires in COVID-19. Germline CDR1 reads SGDLS; CDR2 reads YYNGEE. The CDR3 spans 14 residues. The germline V and J ends were trimmed by 4 bases and 1 base, with 8 bases remaining between them. Produced via immunoSEQ multiplex PCR; TCRdb's table is partial and in-frame only. The table shows over 250,000 clones, with roughly 92% occurring only once. This TCR was recovered from a woman aged 25 to 39 with COVID-19, enrolled during active disease. The specimen sequenced was peripheral blood. This chain uses TRBV9 with TRBJ2-2, with a tentative D call TRBD1 (5 bases). In DNA form, the CDR3 reads TGTGCCAGCAGCCCTACAGGGAACACCGGGGAGCTGTTTTTT. It codes for CASSPTGNTGELFF.